Below, one T cell receptor (beta chain) is given with its context. The sample is drawn from a study of T cell changes during pregnancy in multiple sclerosis. Produced via immunoSEQ multiplex PCR; TCRdb's table is partial and in-frame only. The data contain around 29,000 clones, roughly nine tenths of them singletons. The CDR3 is made up of 15 amino acids. V lost 4 bases and J 1 base, leaving 13 bases between the germline ends. Germline V CDR1 and CDR2: WNHNN, SYGVQD (reference sequence). The source is a female donor with multiple sclerosis, enrolled in a pregnancy study. The chain carries TRBV10-1 and TRBJ2-5; a possible D gene is TRBD2 (7 bases). The input for sequencing was CD4+ T cells from peripheral blood mononuclear cells, taken in the first trimester of pregnancy. CDR3 nucleotide sequence: TGCGCCAGCAGTGCCGGGCGGGGGCCCCAAGAGACCCAGTACTTC. This sequence encodes CASSAGRGPQETQYF.